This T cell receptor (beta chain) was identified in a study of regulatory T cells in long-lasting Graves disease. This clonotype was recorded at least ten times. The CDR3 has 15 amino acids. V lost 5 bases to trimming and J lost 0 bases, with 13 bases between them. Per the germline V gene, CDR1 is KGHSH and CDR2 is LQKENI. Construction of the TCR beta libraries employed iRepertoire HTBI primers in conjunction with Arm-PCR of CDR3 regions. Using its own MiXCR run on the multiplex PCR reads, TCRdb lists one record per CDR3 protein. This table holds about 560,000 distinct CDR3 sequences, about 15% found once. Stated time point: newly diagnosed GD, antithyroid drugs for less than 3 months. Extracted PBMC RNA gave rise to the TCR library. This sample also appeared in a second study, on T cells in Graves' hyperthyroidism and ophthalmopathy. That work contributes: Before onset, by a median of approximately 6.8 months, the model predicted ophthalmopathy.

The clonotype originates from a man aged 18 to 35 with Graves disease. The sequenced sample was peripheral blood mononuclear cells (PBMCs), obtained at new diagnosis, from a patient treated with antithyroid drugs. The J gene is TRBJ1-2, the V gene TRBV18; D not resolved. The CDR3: CASSTSGRSNYGYTF. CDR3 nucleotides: TGTGCCAGCTCAACCTCGGGCCGATCTAACTATGGCTACACCTTC.